This entry lists 17 T cell receptor beta chains sequenced from one sample in a study of T cell responses to AZD1222 COVID-19 vaccine. Only in-frame clones appear in the TCRdb table, and some are missing; sequencing was by immunoSEQ multiplex PCR. This sample has tens of thousands of clones, with 75% to 90% found just once. Sequenced here: peripheral blood, sampled 28 days after the second AZD1222 dose. The receptors were gathered from an adult who received the AZD1222 COVID-19 vaccine.

V and J are TRBV5-1 and TRBJ2-1; 7 positions match TRBD1. With 0 bases clipped from V and 6 bases from J, the junction kept 12 bases outside the gene matches. Germline V CDR1 and CDR2: SGHRS, YFSETQ. This CDR3 is 17 amino acids long. CDR3 in amino acids: CASSLGGLTGNSNEQFF. Written as DNA, the CDR3 is TGCGCCAGCAGCTTGGGGGGCCTGACAGGGAATTCCAATGAGCAGTTCTTC.

The J gene is TRBJ1-4, the V gene TRBV30, with D perhaps TRBD1 (5 bases). V lost 1 base and J lost 6, with 15 bases in between. The length of the CDR3 is 15 residues. Per germline, CDR1 GTSNPN and CDR2 SVGIG (reference sequence). Here the CDR3 reads CAWSGWGGVDEKLFF. The CDR3 DNA reads TGTGCCTGGAGTGGGTGGGGGGGTGTTGATGAAAAACTGTTTTTT.

V is TRBV10-3 and J is TRBJ2-3; 11 nucleotides agree with TRBD1. Germline V CDR1 and CDR2: ENHRY, SYGVKD. The CDR3 has 16 residues. V shed 5 bases, J shed 4 bases, and the junction held 8 bases outside the gene matches. The CDR3 sequence: CAISTGQGARSDTQYF. CDR3 DNA: TGTGCCATCAGTACAGGACAGGGGGCGAGGTCAGATACGCAGTATTTT.

The gene calls are TRBV2 and TRBJ1-5; D ambiguous. Looked up from germline, CDR1 is SNHLY and CDR2 is FYNNEI. Trimming stripped 6 bases from V and 3 bases from J, with 12 bases between. The CDR3 has 14 residues. CDR3: CASRAGPHNQPQHF. CDR3 sequence (DNA): TGTGCCAGCAGGGCAGGACCGCACAATCAGCCCCAGCATTTT.

The chain combines TRBV6-5 with TRBJ1-6; D possibly corresponds to TRBD1 (6 bases). This CDR3 comprises 13 residues. Trimming removed 7 bases from V and 4 bases from J, with 8 bases in between. From germline, CDR1 is MNHEY and CDR2 SVGAGI. This CDR3 is CASTGQYNSPLHF. The CDR3 nucleotides are TGTGCCAGCACCGGACAGTATAATTCACCCCTCCACTTT.

The chain couples TRBV4-2 to TRBJ2-7; D not resolved. CDR1 and CDR2 from the germline V gene are LGHNA and YNFKEQ. V was pared by 4 bases and J by 3 bases, with 22 bases between. The CDR3 contains 17 residues. The CDR3 is CASSRQLEPENVYEQYF. CDR3 coding DNA: TGTGCCAGCAGCCGTCAACTGGAGCCAGAGAACGTCTACGAGCAGTACTTC.

The chain carries TRBV7-2 and TRBJ1-2; D gene unclear. Germline-derived CDR1 and CDR2 are SGHTA and FQGNSA. The ends were cut back, 1 base at V and 9 bases at J, with 15 bases in the middle. There are 14 residues in the CDR3. In nucleotides, the CDR3 is TGTGCCAGCAGCTTAGAATTGGTTGGCGGCAGCTACACCTTC. Encoded protein: CASSLELVGGSYTF. The full variable domain, in which reference TRBV7-2 and TRBJ1-2 provide the parts outside the CDR3, is GAGVSQSPSNKVTEKGKDVELRCDPISGHTALYWYRQSLGQGLEFLIYFQGNSAPDKSGLPSDRFSAERTGGSVSTLTIQRTQQEDSAVYLCASSLELVGGSYTFGSGTRLTVV.

This chain links TRBV27 with TRBJ2-1; D gene ambiguous. The CDR3 sequence is 19 residues long. Germline CDR1 and CDR2: MNHEY and SMNVEV (reference sequence). With 4 bases removed from V and 0 bases from J, the gap between germline ends came to 22 bases. Here the CDR3 DNA reads TGTGCCAGCAGTTCTCCCTCCTGGCGCGGAGAGAGCTCCTACAATGAGCAGTTCTTC. As protein: CASSSPSWRGESSYNEQFF.

The chain employs TRBV18 and TRBJ1-5, with D possibly TRBD1 on 6 matching bases. CDR3 length equals 13 residues. Germline V CDR1 and CDR2: KGHSH, LQKENI. Trimming took off 6 bases at V and 2 bases at J, with 8 bases between the two ends. Written as DNA, the CDR3 is TGTGCCAGCTCTGAGGGGGGCAATCAGCCCCAGCATTTT. As protein: CASSEGGNQPQHF.

This chain links TRBV6-5 with TRBJ2-3; no clear D gene. CDR1 MNHEY and CDR2 SVGAGI come from the germline V gene. The CDR3 has 14 amino acids. V was clipped by 2 bases and J by 2 bases, with 8 bases between them. In nucleotides, the CDR3 is TGTGCCAGCAGTTACGGGCTAAACACAGATACGCAGTATTTT. Translated: CASSYGLNTDTQYF.

This clone was observed a few times. This chain links TRBV19 with TRBJ1-5; 10 nucleotides match TRBD1. The germline V gene encodes CDR1 LNHDA and CDR2 SQIVND (reference sequence). This CDR3 spans 18 amino acids. The junction had 10 bases not matched to a gene; V was cut back by 3 bases and J by 2 bases. This CDR3 reads CASSMLRQGAGGNQPQHF. CDR3 DNA: TGTGCCAGTAGTATGCTCAGACAGGGGGCAGGAGGCAATCAGCCCCAGCATTTT.

CDR3: CASSARDRLFPDYTF. The CDR3 nucleotides are TGTGCCAGCAGCGCCCGGGACAGGCTTTTTCCCGACTACACCTTC. The genes are TRBV9 and TRBJ1-2, with 8 bases identical to TRBD1. Trimming at V came to 3 bases and at J to 10 bases, leaving 14 bases not matched to a gene. The CDR3 is made up of 15 amino acids. In germline, CDR1 is SGDLS, CDR2 YYNGEE. The full variable domain, rest sourced from reference TRBV9 and TRBJ1-2, is DSGVTQTPKHLITATGQRVTLRCSPRSGDLSVYWYQQSLDQGLQFLIQYYNGEERAKGNILERFSAQQFPDLHSELNLSSLELGDSALYFCASSARDRLFPDYTFGSGTRLTVV.

The rearrangement joins TRBV25-1 to TRBJ1-6; D possibly corresponds to TRBD1 (6 bases). There are 13 residues in the CDR3. CDR1 MGHDK and CDR2 SYGVNS come from the germline V gene. V lost 10 bases and J 7 bases, leaving 14 bases between the germline ends. The chain's CDR3 is CATEGGGNSPLHF. The CDR3 coding sequence is TGTGCCACGGAGGGTGGGGGCAATTCACCCCTCCACTTT.

Note on this clone: The junction departs from germline at one end; a sequencing error may be responsible. The V and J genes are TRBV7-7 and TRBJ2-2; 10 bases are shared with TRBD1. This CDR3 spans 15 amino acids. Germline assignment: CDR1 SSHAT and CDR2 FNYEAQ (reference sequence). The CDR3 sequence is CASTRGDRGSGELFF. DNA of the CDR3: TGTGCTAGCACCCGTGGGGACAGGGGATCCGGGGAGCTGTTTTTT.

The chain links TRBV6-5 to TRBJ1-5; D uncertain. The CDR3 is made up of 14 amino acids. Germline lookup yields CDR1 MNHEY and CDR2 SVGAGI. The V end lost 4 bases, the J end lost 4 bases, and 11 bases lay between the germline ends. The CDR3 spells CASSFRRANQPQHF. In DNA form, the CDR3 reads TGTGCCAGCAGTTTTCGGAGAGCTAATCAGCCCCAGCATTTT.

The CDR3 is CSASRWEASAQYF. The CDR3 coding sequence is TGCAGTGCTAGTCGCTGGGAAGCAAGTGCGCAGTATTTT. V gene TRBV20-1 combines with J gene TRBJ2-3; the D is unclear. Looked up from germline, CDR1 is DFQATT and CDR2 is SNEGSKA (reference sequence). V lost 3 bases to trimming and J lost 10 bases, with 17 bases between them. The CDR3 sequence is 13 residues long.

The gene calls are TRBV7-9 and TRBJ1-1; D not certain. V shed 5 bases and J shed 7 bases, with 14 bases lying between them. The CDR3 is made up of 13 amino acids. The germline gives CDR1 SEHNR, CDR2 FQNEAQ (reference sequence). CDR3 nucleotide sequence: TGTGCCAGCAGCCCCCGTCAGTATGGTGAAGCTTTCTTT. Translation: CASSPRQYGEAFF.